The clone carrying this T cell receptor beta chain has at least ten counts. Its antigen is as yet unknown. The data are from a study of T cells in Graves' hyperthyroidism and ophthalmopathy. Study-wide points: Ophthalmopathy prediction by the model preceded onset by a median approximately six months.

In germline, CDR1 is SQVTM, CDR2 ANQGSEA. With 2 bases removed from V and 6 bases from J, the gap between germline ends came to 13 bases. This CDR3 comprises 13 residues. Regions amplified from RNA transcripts were the TCR beta CDR3 regions. Researchers ran a first-round RT-PCR on the TCR CDR3 using the HTBI primer set. Via MiXCR, TCRdb re-called the multiplex PCR reads, giving one row per CDR3 protein. The sample consists of about 840,000 distinct CDR3 sequences, 38% of them appearing once. Across 18 months, stable Graves' hyperthyroidism was marked by no progression to ophthalmopathy. Diagnoses used clinical symptoms, serum thyroxine and TRAb, thyroid ultrasound and orbital computed tomography. This sample holds PBMCs from less than 13 ml fresh peripheral blood.

The chain couples TRBV29-1 to TRBJ1-1; D possibly corresponds to TRBD1 (6 bases). The specimen was blood. This TCR derives from a man between 18 and 35 years old with Graves' hyperthyroidism. The CDR3 nucleotides are TGCAGCGTTGAACGGGGGCAGGGCTCTGAAGCTTTCTTT. As protein: CSVERGQGSEAFF. The whole variable domain, filled in from reference TRBV29-1 and TRBJ1-1, reads SAVISQKPSRDICQRGTSLTIQCQVDSQVTMMFWYRQQPGQSLTLIATANQGSEATYESGFVIDKFPISRPNLTFSTLTVSNMSPEDSSIYLCSVERGQGSEAFFGQGTRLTVV.